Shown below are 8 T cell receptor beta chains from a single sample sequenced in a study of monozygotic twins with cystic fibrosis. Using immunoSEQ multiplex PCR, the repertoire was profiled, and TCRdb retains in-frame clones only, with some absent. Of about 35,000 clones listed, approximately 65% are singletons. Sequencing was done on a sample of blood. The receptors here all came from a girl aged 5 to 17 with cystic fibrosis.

CDR3 amino acids: CASSLRGSDTEAFF. CDR3 sequence (DNA): TGTGCCAGCAGCCTCAGGGGTTCGGACACTGAAGCTTTCTTT. The V call is TRBV9, the J call TRBJ1-1; a possible D gene is TRBD1 (6 bases). Per the germline V gene, CDR1 is SGDLS and CDR2 is YYNGEE. Trimming removed 4 bases at V and 3 bases at J, with 13 bases between. This CDR3 spans 14 amino acids.

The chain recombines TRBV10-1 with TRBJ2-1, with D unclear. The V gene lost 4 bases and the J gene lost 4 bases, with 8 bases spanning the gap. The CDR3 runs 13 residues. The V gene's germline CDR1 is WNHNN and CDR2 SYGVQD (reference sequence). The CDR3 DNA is TGCGCCAGCAGTGGGCGGCTATACAATGAGCAGTTCTTC. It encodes CASSGRLYNEQFF.

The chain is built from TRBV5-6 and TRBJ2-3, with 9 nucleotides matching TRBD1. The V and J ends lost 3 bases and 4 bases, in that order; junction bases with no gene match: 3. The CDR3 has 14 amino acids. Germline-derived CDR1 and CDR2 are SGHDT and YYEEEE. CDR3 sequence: CASSWDRAADTQYF. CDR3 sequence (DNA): TGTGCCAGCAGCTGGGACAGGGCCGCAGATACGCAGTATTTT.

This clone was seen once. The CDR3 DNA reads TGCGCCAGCAGGACGACAGGGGCAAACACTGAAGCTTTCTTT. Translated: CASRTTGANTEAFF. The chain uses TRBV5-1 and TRBJ1-1; 8 nucleotides agree with TRBD1. Germline V lookup: CDR1 SGHRS, CDR2 YFSETQ. Trimming at V came to 5 bases and at J to 2 bases, leaving 5 bases not matched to a gene. The CDR3 is 14 residues long.

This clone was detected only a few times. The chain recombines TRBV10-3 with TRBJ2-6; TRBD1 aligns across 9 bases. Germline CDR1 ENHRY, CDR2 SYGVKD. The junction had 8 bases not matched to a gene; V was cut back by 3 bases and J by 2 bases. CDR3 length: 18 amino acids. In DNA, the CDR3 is TGTGCCATCAGTGAACAGGGGGCCATGGCTACTGGGGCCAACGTCCTGACTTTC. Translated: CAISEQGAMATGANVLTF.

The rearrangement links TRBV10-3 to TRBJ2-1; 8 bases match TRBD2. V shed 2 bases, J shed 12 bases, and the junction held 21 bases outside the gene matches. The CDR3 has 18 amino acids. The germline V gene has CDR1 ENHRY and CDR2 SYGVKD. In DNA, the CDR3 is TGTGCCATCAGTGAGCACCGAGCGGGGGAGGGGAATGAGAGAGGGCAGTTCTTC. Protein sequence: CAISEHRAGEGNERGQFF.

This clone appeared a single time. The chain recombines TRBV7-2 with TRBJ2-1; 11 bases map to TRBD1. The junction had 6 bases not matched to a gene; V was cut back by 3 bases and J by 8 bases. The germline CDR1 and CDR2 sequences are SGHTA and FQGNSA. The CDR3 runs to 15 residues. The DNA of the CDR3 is TGTGCCAGCAGCTTGTCCCGGGACAGGGGGTATGAGCAGTTCTTC. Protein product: CASSLSRDRGYEQFF.

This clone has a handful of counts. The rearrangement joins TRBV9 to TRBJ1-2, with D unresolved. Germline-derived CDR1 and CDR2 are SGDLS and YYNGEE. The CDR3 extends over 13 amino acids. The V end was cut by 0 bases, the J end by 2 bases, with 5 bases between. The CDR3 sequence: CASSVDRNYGYTF. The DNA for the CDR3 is TGTGCCAGCAGCGTAGACAGAAACTATGGCTACACCTTC.